The source of this T cell receptor (beta chain) is a study of CXCR3-negative and CXCR3-positive naive CD8 T cells. Study information: The study obtained roughly 140 million TRB reads, about 1.5 +/- 0.3 million per library. Study outcomes and limitations: Comparably high diversity was seen in both naive subsets, and much lower diversity in memory CD8+ cells. Cryopreserved cells partially lost CXCR3 expression, and fresh PBMCs were used in most assays. With respect to TRBV-TRBJ usage, naive CXCR3-negative and CXCR3-positive cells were similar; memory differed.

A word on this clonotype: Its antigen is currently unknown.

The CDR3 is made up of 14 amino acids. Germline loops: CDR1 MNHNY, CDR2 SVGAGI (reference sequence). Each TRB cDNA library was prepared by 5' RACE (with UMI labels). From the 5' RACE reads, TCRdb lists one entry per CDR3 protein and no DNA. This table lists tens of thousands of distinct CDR3 sequences. The receptor's source is a human donor in good health. Some clones in this sample may be carry-over from other donors' samples. The V call is TRBV6-6, the J call TRBJ2-7; no DNA is available, so the TRBD1 call from TCRdb remains unchecked. The sample was memory CD8+ T cells from blood. The CDR3: CASSSVFLGDEQYF.